A selection of T cell receptor beta chains follows, all from one sample in a study of tumor-infiltrating lymphocytes in primary liver carcinoma. A single record per CDR3 protein comes from TCRdb applying MiXCR to the multiplex PCR reads. Of some 120,000 distinct CDR3 sequences in the sample, 64% were seen once. Sequences were obtained from liver tumor tissue from sampling region 3. Receptors were obtained from a woman aged 55-69 years with primary liver carcinoma and hepatitis B virus infection. CDR3s include the opening cysteine and the closing phenylalanine or tryptophan. Fields, in order: D gene, J gene, clone size, CDR3 length, V gene, CDR3 DNA, CDR3 protein. A D gene is named only where the DNA matches it firmly. Not every row has a clone size; where given, it reads once, few, many or a size class.

-,TRBJ2-3,-,16,TRBV6-2/TRBV6-3,TGTGCCAGCAGTTACGGTGACGGGGGACTCCAGGATACGCAGTATTTT,CASSYGDGGLQDTQYF
TRBD1,TRBJ1-1,-,15,TRBV24-1,TGTGCCACCAGTGATCACGAGGACAGGGACACTGAAGCTTTCTTT,CATSDHEDRDTEAFF
-,TRBJ2-5,-,14,TRBV19,TGTGCCAGTAGTACGATTGGGACCCAAGAGACCCAGTACTTC,CASSTIGTQETQYF
TRBD1,TRBJ2-3,-,14,TRBV28,TGTGCCAGCAGATACAGGGGTAGCACAGATACGCAGTATTTT,CASRYRGSTDTQYF
-,TRBJ2-5,-,15,TRBV7-9,TGTGCCAGCAGCTTAGGTCAAGGGGTTCAAGAGACCCAGTACTTC,CASSLGQGVQETQYF
-,TRBJ2-5,-,14,TRBV11-2,TGTGCCAGCAGCTTAGGGCAGCTAAAAGAGACCCAGTGCTTT,CASSLGQLKETQCF
TRBD1,TRBJ1-1,few,14,TRBV5-4,TGTGCCAGCAGCCCGACAGGGGGGAACACTGAAGCTCTCTTT,CASSPTGGNTEALF
-,TRBJ1-5,many,12,TRBV5-6,TGTGCCAGCAGCTTGGCCGTGGGGCCCCAGCATTTT,CASSLAVGPQHF
-,TRBJ2-5,-,16,TRBV11-2,TGTGCCAGCAGCTCCCGGATTAGCTGTTGGGCATCGACCCAGTACTTC,CASSSRISCWASTQYF
-,TRBJ2-7,-,19,TRBV6-5,TGTGCCGGCAGTTACTCGAGGGGGGGGAACTCGGGGCCGAAATACGAGCAGTACTTC,CAGSYSRGGNSGPKYEQYF